The rows below give T cell receptor beta chains drawn from one sample of a study of T cells in Graves' hyperthyroidism and ophthalmopathy. TCRdb reanalysed the multiplex PCR reads using MiXCR and keeps one entry per CDR3 protein. The sample includes approximately 360,000 distinct CDR3 sequences, 20% to 25% seen only once; the top ten take over 70%. The specimen sequenced was blood. The receptors here all came from a man between 50 and 59 years old with Graves' hyperthyroidism. CDR3s include the opening cysteine and the closing phenylalanine or tryptophan. The D gene is left open where the match is weak. Some rows have no size entry. The others give once, few or many, or a class for an expanded clone.

J gene | D gene | CDR3 length | clone size | V gene | CDR3 protein | CDR3 DNA
TRBJ2-7 | TRBD1 | 15 | - | TRBV6-2/TRBV6-3 | CASRTRTGNSYEQYF | TGTGCCAGCAGAACTCGGACAGGGAACTCCTACGAGCAGTACTTC
TRBJ2-1 | - | 13 | few | TRBV7-3 | CASSLTLNDEQFF | TGTGCCAGCAGCTTAACGTTAAACGATGAGCAGTTCTTC
TRBJ2-7 | TRBD2 | 16 | many | TRBV7-9 | CASSKSGGRASDEQYF | TGTGCCAGCAGCAAGTCGGGCGGGAGGGCTTCGGACGAGCAGTACTTC
TRBJ1-4 | TRBD1 | 15 | - | TRBV4-1 | CASSQEGQGAIKLFF | TGCGCCAGCAGCCAAGAGGGACAGGGGGCGATAAAACTGTTTTTT
TRBJ2-3 | - | 15 | - | TRBV5-1 | CASSLSIGVTDTQYF | TGCGCCAGCAGCTTGAGTATCGGGGTCACAGATACGCAGTATTTT
TRBJ2-5 | TRBD2 | 11 | few | TRBV24-1 | CATSEAGATYF | TGTGCCACCAGTGAAGCGGGAGCCACTTACTTC
TRBJ2-7 | - | 14 | - | TRBV19 | CASSIGRGSYEQYF | TGTGCCAGTAGTATCGGCCGAGGCTCCTACGAGCAGTACTTC
TRBJ2-1 | - | 12 | few | TRBV5-1 | CASSFIYNEQFF | TGCGCCAGCAGCTTTATATACAATGAGCAGTTCTTC
TRBJ2-1 | TRBD1 | 15 | few | TRBV5-4 | CASSPSRQGMNEQFF | TGTGCCAGCAGCCCAAGTCGACAGGGGATGAATGAGCAGTTCTTC
TRBJ2-1 | TRBD2 | 15 | - | TRBV10-3 | CAISASGGSYNEQFF | TGTGCCATCAGTGCTAGCGGAGGTTCCTACAATGAGCAGTTCTTC
TRBJ2-1 | - | 12 | - | TRBV5-1 | CASSNIYNEQFF | TGCGCCAGCAGCAATATTTACAATGAGCAGTTCTTC
TRBJ1-4 | - | 14 | - | TRBV28 | CASRIGGRNEKLFF | TGTGCCAGCAGAATAGGAGGACGGAATGAAAAACTGTTTTTT
TRBJ1-4 | - | 15 | - | TRBV12-3/TRBV12-4 | CASSFSPGFSEKLFF | TGTGCCAGCAGTTTCTCTCCGGGCTTCTCGGAAAAACTGTTTTTT
TRBJ2-7 | - | 12 | few | TRBV7-9 | CASSHLLGEQYF | TGTGCCAGCAGCCACCTTTTGGGGGAGCAGTACTTC
TRBJ1-1 | - | 16 | - | TRBV5-1 | CASSLTVFKLNTEAFF | TGCGCCAGCAGCTTGACCGTTTTTAAACTGAACACTGAAGCTTTCTTT
TRBJ2-1 | TRBD2 | 14 | - | TRBV9 | CASSPRASGDEQFF | TGTGCCAGCAGCCCGAGGGCTAGCGGCGATGAGCAGTTCTTC
TRBJ1-4 | - | 15 | few | TRBV19 | CASSTAPATNEKLFF | TGTGCCAGTAGTACTGCCCCAGCAACTAATGAAAAACTGTTTTTT
TRBJ2-2 | TRBD2 | 13 | few | TRBV29-1 | CSVAVAGTGELFF | TGCAGCGTCGCGGTAGCGGGAACCGGGGAGCTGTTTTTT
TRBJ2-2 | - | 14 | - | TRBV20-1 | CSARAGTRTGELFF | TGCAGTGCTAGAGCGGGGACTCGGACCGGGGAGCTGTTTTTT
TRBJ2-5 | TRBD2 | 17 | - | TRBV29-1 | CSVIWTSGKWVQETQYF | TGCAGCGTAATTTGGACTAGCGGGAAGTGGGTCCAAGAGACCCAGTACTTC
TRBJ2-5 | - | 13 | many | TRBV11-3 | CASSRTDGETQYF | TGTGCCAGCAGCCGGACCGATGGAGAGACCCAGTACTTC
TRBJ1-2 | - | 12 | few | TRBV6-1 | CASKPGGYGYTF | TGTGCCAGCAAGCCGGGCGGCTATGGCTACACCTTC
TRBJ1-2 | TRBD1 | 17 | - | TRBV5-1 | CASSLGPVQGGDYGYTF | TGCGCCAGCAGCTTGGGACCGGTGCAGGGGGGCGACTATGGCTACACCTTC
TRBJ2-1 | TRBD2 | 14 | - | TRBV7-2 | CASSASGSWNEQFF | TGCGCCAGCAGTGCTAGCGGGAGTTGGAATGAGCAGTTCTTC
TRBJ2-7 | TRBD2 | 14 | - | TRBV11-2 | CASSLGWTRYEQYF | TGTGCCAGCAGCTTAGGGTGGACTAGATACGAGCAGTACTTC
TRBJ2-7 | - | 10 | many | TRBV2 | CASRLYEQYF | TGTGCCAGCAGACTTTACGAGCAGTACTTC
TRBJ1-1 | - | 12 | many | TRBV3-1 | CASSLPNTEAFF | TGTGCCAGCAGCCTACCGAACACTGAAGCTTTCTTT
TRBJ1-5 | - | 15 | few | TRBV2 | CASSPGTLGDQPQHF | TGTGCCAGCAGTCCGGGGACTTTAGGAGATCAGCCCCAGCATTTT
TRBJ1-2 | - | 12 | - | TRBV20-1 | CSAAGYSGGYTF | TGCAGTGCTGCGGGGTATTCGGGCGGCTACACCTTC
TRBJ2-2 | - | 14 | many | TRBV5-1 | CASSLSGNTGELFF | TGTGCCAGCAGCTTATCGGGGAACACCGGGGAGCTGTTTTTT
TRBJ2-7 | - | 14 | - | TRBV5-6 | CASSSTDLAYEQYF | TGTGCCAGCAGCTCGACTGACTTAGCCTACGAGCAGTACTTC
TRBJ2-5 | - | 13 | many | TRBV27 | CASSLWGASVQYF | TGTGCCAGCAGTTTATGGGGGGCTAGCGTTCAGTACTTC
TRBJ1-5 | - | 15 | - | TRBV6-1 | CASSEPPGGNQPQHF | TGTGCCAGCAGTGAACCTCCTGGCGGGAATCAGCCCCAGCATTTT
TRBJ2-3 | - | 14 | few | TRBV5-1 | CASSRDTTTDTQYF | TGCGCCAGCAGCCGGGACACCACCACAGATACGCAGTATTTT
TRBJ2-3 | TRBD2 | 15 | few | TRBV5-1 | CASSPGLEGADTQYF | TGCGCCAGCAGCCCGGGACTAGAAGGGGCAGATACGCAGTATTTT
TRBJ1-2 | - | 15 | - | TRBV4-1 | CASSQDWGRGYGYTF | TGCGCCAGCAGCCAAGATTGGGGGCGCGGCTATGGCTACACCTTC
TRBJ2-3 | - | 10 | - | TRBV30 | CAWRTDTQYF | TGTGCCTGGAGGACAGATACGCAGTATTTT
TRBJ2-7 | TRBD1 | 13 | many | TRBV20-1 | CSFLRDSSYEQYF | TGCAGTTTTCTCCGGGACAGCTCCTACGAGCAGTACTTC
TRBJ2-7 | - | 15 | many | TRBV11-2 | CASSSQGQLSYEQYF | TGTGCCAGCAGCTCTCAAGGACAGCTCTCCTACGAGCAGTACTTC
TRBJ2-1 | TRBD1 | 15 | - | TRBV28 | CASSDPGTGRNEQFF | TGTGCCAGCAGCGATCCCGGGACAGGGCGCAATGAGCAGTTCTTC
TRBJ2-7 | TRBD2 | 13 | few | TRBV6-2/TRBV6-3 | CASSYSGKEAQYF | TGTGCCAGCAGTTACAGCGGGAAAGAAGCGCAGTACTTC
TRBJ2-2 | - | 18 | few | TRBV13 | CASSPRDFIGARTGELFF | TGTGCCAGCAGCCCGCGGGACTTTATCGGAGCACGCACCGGGGAGCTGTTTTTT
TRBJ2-2 | TRBD1 | 13 | - | TRBV19 | CASTDRGIGELFF | TGTGCCAGTACCGACAGGGGTATCGGGGAGCTGTTTTTT
TRBJ2-3 | TRBD2 | 16 | - | TRBV20-1 | CSATPGLAGSTDTQYF | TGCAGTGCTACTCCGGGACTAGCGGGCTCCACAGATACGCAGTATTTT
TRBJ2-3 | - | 14 | - | TRBV2 | CASRTRTGTDTQYF | TGTGCCAGCAGAACTCGGACCGGCACAGATACGCAGTATTTT
TRBJ1-5 | - | 14 | few | TRBV2 | CASSEVGVSQPQHF | TGTGCCAGCAGTGAAGTAGGGGTCAGCCAGCCCCAGCATTTT
TRBJ2-5 | TRBD2 | 16 | once | TRBV5-1 | CASSPDTGGALETQYF | TGCGCCAGCAGCCCGGACACCGGGGGGGCGTTGGAGACCCAGTACTTC
TRBJ1-2 | - | 12 | - | TRBV20-1 | CSAKRQDYGYTF | TGCAGTGCTAAAAGACAGGACTATGGCTACACCTTC
TRBJ1-1 | - | 14 | - | TRBV7-9 | CASSLMTGNTEAFF | TGTGCCAGCAGCTTAATGACGGGGAACACTGAAGCTTTCTTT
TRBJ2-7 | - | 14 | - | TRBV11-2 | CASSPRDRGDEQYF | TGTGCCAGCAGCCCCCGGGACCGAGGGGACGAGCAGTACTTC
TRBJ2-7 | - | 12 | - | TRBV29-1 | CSAVGLSYEQYF | TGCAGCGCTGTTGGACTATCCTACGAGCAGTACTTC
TRBJ1-6 | - | 15 | few | TRBV11-2 | CASSLGSGGNSPLHF | TGTGCCAGCAGCTTAGGATCCGGGGGAAATTCACCCCTCCACTTT
TRBJ2-2 | - | 15 | - | TRBV9 | CASRAETRNTGELFF | TGTGCCAGCAGGGCCGAGACAAGGAACACCGGGGAGCTGTTTTTT
TRBJ2-3 | TRBD2 | 15 | few | TRBV18 | CASSQPSGRTDTQYF | TGTGCCAGCTCACAACCTAGCGGACGCACAGATACGCAGTATTTT
TRBJ2-3 | - | 13 | - | TRBV12-3/TRBV12-4 | CASSLLWPDTQYF | TGTGCCAGCAGTTTATTGTGGCCAGATACGCAGTATTTT
TRBJ2-7 | - | 15 | few | TRBV6-1 | CASRRSRGEGYEQYF | TGTGCCAGCAGAAGAAGCAGGGGGGAGGGCTACGAGCAGTACTTC
TRBJ2-5 | TRBD1 | 13 | many | TRBV28 | CASSQGTAETQYF | TGTGCCAGCAGCCAAGGGACAGCAGAGACCCAGTACTTC